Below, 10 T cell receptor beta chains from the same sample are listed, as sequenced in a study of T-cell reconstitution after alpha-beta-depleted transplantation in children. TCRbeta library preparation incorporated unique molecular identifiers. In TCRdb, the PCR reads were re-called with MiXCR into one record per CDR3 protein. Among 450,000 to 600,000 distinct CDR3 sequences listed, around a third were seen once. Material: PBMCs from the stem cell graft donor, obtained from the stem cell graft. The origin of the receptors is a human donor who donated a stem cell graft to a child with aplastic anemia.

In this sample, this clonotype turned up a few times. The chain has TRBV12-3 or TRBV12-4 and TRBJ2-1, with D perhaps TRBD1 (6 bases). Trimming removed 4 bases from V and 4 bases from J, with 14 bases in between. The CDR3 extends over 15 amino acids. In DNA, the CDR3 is TGTGCCAGCAGTTACGGGCAGGGGCTATACAATGAGCAGTTCTTC. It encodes CASSYGQGLYNEQFF.

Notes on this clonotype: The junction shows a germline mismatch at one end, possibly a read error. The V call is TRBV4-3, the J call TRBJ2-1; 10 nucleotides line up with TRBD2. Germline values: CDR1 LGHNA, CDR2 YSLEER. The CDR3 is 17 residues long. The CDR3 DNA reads TGCGCCAGCAGCCAAGTATCTAGCGGGAGCTCCTACAATGATCAGTTCTTC. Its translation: CASSQVSSGSSYNDQFF.

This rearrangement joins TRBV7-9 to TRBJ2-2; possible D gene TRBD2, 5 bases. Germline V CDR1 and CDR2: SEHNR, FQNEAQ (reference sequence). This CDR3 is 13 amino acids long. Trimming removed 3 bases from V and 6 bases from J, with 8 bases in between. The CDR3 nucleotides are TGTGCCAGCAGCTTGTCTAGCTCCGGGGAGCTGTTTTTT. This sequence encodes CASSLSSSGELFF.

CDR3 in amino acids: CASSLEGSGGGHTEAFF. For the CDR3, the DNA is TGTGCCAGCAGTTTAGAAGGTTCGGGGGGAGGACACACTGAAGCTTTCTTT. The chain has TRBV12-3 or TRBV12-4 and TRBJ1-1; TRBD1 might be the D (5 bases). The CDR3 covers 17 residues. V was clipped by 1 base and J by 3 bases, with 18 bases between them.

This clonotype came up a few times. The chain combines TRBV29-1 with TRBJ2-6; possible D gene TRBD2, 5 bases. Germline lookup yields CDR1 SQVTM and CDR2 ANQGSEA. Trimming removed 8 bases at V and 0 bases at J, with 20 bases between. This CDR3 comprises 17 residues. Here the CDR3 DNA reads TGCAGCACAGCGGATAGGCAGGACCACTCTGGGGCCAACGTCCTGACTTTC. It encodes CSTADRQDHSGANVLTF.

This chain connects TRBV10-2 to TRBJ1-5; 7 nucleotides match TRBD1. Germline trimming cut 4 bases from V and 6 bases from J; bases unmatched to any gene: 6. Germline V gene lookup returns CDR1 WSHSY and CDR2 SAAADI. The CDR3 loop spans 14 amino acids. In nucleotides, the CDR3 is TGCGCCAGCAGTGTGGGAGGGGGCGGTCAGCCCCAGCATTTT. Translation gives CASSVGGGGQPQHF.

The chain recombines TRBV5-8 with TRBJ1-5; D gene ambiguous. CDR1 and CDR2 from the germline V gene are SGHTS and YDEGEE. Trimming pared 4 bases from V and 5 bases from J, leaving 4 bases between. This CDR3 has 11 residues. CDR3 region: CASSTYQPQHF. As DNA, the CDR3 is TGTGCCAGCAGCACCTATCAGCCCCAGCATTTT.

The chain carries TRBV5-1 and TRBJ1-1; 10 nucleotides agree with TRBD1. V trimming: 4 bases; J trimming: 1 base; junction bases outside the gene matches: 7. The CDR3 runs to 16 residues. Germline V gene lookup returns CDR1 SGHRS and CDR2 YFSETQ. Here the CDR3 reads CASSRPGTGANTEAFF. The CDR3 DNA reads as TGCGCCAGCAGCCGTCCCGGGACAGGGGCGAACACTGAAGCTTTCTTT.

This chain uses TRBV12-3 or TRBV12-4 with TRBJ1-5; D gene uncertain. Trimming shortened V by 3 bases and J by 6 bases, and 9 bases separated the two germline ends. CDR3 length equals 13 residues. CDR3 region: CASSFRVGQPQHF. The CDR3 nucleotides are TGTGCCAGCAGTTTTCGTGTTGGTCAGCCCCAGCATTTT.

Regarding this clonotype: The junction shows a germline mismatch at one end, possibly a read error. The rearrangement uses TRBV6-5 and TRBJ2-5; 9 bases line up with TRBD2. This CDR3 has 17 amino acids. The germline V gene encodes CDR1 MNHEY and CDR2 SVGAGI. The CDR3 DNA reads TGTGCCTGCAGTTACCGGGGGGGACTAGCCCAACAAGAGACCCAGTACTTC. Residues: CACSYRGGLAQQETQYF.